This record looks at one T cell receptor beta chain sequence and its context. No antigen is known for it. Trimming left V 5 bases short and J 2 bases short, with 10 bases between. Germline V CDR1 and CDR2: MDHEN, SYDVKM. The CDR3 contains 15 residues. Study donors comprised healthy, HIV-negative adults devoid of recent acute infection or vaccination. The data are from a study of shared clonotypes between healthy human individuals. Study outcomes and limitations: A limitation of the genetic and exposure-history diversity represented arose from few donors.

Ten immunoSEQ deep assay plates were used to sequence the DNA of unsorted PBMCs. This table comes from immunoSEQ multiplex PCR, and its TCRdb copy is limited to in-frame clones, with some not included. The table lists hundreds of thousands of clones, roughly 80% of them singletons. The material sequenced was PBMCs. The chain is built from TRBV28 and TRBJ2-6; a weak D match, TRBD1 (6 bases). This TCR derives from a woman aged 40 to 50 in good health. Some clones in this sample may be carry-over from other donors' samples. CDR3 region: CASSPYRAGANVLTF. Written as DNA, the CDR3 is TGTGCCAGCAGTCCCTACAGGGCTGGGGCCAACGTCCTGACTTTC.